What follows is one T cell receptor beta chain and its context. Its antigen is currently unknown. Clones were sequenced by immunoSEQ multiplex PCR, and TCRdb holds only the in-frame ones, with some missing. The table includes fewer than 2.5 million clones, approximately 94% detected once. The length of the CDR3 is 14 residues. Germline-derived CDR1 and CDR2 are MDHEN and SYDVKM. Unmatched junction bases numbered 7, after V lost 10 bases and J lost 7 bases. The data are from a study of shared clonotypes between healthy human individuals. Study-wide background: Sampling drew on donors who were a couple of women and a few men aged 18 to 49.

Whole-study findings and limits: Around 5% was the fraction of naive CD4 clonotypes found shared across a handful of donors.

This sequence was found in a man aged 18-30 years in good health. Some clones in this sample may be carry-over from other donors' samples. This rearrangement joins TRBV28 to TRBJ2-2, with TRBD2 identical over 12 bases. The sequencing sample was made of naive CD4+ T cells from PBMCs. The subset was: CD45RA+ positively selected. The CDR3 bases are TGTGCCACGCTAGCGGGAGGGCCTGGCGGGGAGCTGTTTTTT. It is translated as CATLAGGPGGELFF. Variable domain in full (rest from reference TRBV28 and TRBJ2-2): DVKVTQSSRYLVKRTGEKVFLECVQDMDHENMFWYRQDPGLGLRLIYFSYDVKMKEKGDIPEGYSVSREKKERFSLILESASTNQTSMYLCATLAGGPGGELFFGEGSRLTVL.